The rows below give T cell receptor beta chains drawn from one sample of a study of T cell changes during pregnancy in multiple sclerosis. Measured with immunoSEQ multiplex PCR; TCRdb has only the in-frame clones, and not every one. The sample has tens of thousands of clones, 91% seen once. Sequenced here: peripheral blood, sampled after pregnancy. The receptors come from a female donor in good health, enrolled as a control in a pregnancy study. CDR3s include the opening cysteine and the closing phenylalanine or tryptophan. D genes are given only for firm matches. Size tells how often a clone was seen (once, few, many) or the class of an expanded clone, and some rows leave it out.

v_gene	j_gene	abundance	d_gene	CDR3aa	CDR3nt
TRBV7-2	TRBJ2-3	NA	TRBD2	CASSLGPGLGVSDTQYF	TGTGCCAGCAGCTTGGGACCGGGACTAGGGGTGTCAGATACGCAGTATTTT
TRBV7-6	TRBJ2-5	NA	NA	CASSSQKGLRALVGETQYF	TGTGCCAGCAGCAGCCAAAAGGGACTTCGGGCGCTGGTGGGAGAGACCCAGTACTTC
TRBV9	TRBJ2-2	NA	TRBD2	CASSVRLAGGENTGELFF	TGTGCCAGCAGCGTTCGACTAGCGGGGGGGGAGAACACCGGGGAGCTGTTTTTT
TRBV29-1	TRBJ2-7	NA	NA	CSAGVSGGSSYEQYF	TGCAGCGCTGGGGTTTCTGGGGGGAGCTCCTACGAGCAGTACTTC
TRBV4-3	TRBJ1-1	NA	NA	CASSQDQNRVTEAFF	TGCGCCAGCAGCCAAGATCAAAACAGGGTCACTGAAGCTTTCTTT
TRBV28	TRBJ1-1	NA	TRBD1	CASSFPDRQNTEAFF	TGTGCCAGCAGTTTCCCGGACAGGCAGAACACTGAAGCTTTCTTT
TRBV19	TRBJ2-6	NA	NA	CASSNGGAGANVLTF	TGTGCCAGTAGTAACGGGGGTGCAGGGGCCAACGTCCTGACTTTC
TRBV18	TRBJ1-2	NA	TRBD1	CASLANRDSNYGYTF	TGTGCCAGCTTAGCGAACCGGGACAGTAACTATGGCTACACCTTC
TRBV10-3	TRBJ1-1	NA	NA	CAISESTRREAFF	TGTGCCATCAGTGAGTCTACACGAAGAGAAGCTTTCTTT
TRBV9	TRBJ1-6	NA	TRBD1	CASSERTGWNSPLHF	TGTGCCAGCAGCGAGCGGACAGGGTGGAATTCACCCCTCCACTTT
TRBV5-1	TRBJ2-2	NA	TRBD2	CASRTSGDFTGELFF	TGCGCCAGCCGTACTAGCGGGGACTTCACCGGGGAGCTGTTTTTT
TRBV5-1	TRBJ1-5	NA	NA	CASSPRGGLQPQHF	TGCGCCAGCAGCCCGCGGGGCGGCTTACAGCCCCAGCATTTT
TRBV4-2	TRBJ2-5	NA	NA	CASSPLGRDQETQYF	TGTGCCAGCAGCCCGCTGGGCAGGGACCAAGAGACCCAGTACTTC
TRBV4-2	TRBJ2-3	NA	TRBD2	CASSRALAGGSTDTQYF	TGTGCCAGCAGCCGAGCCCTAGCGGGGGGTTCCACAGATACGCAGTATTTT
TRBV6-1	TRBJ1-5	NA	NA	CASREGSSNQPQHF	TGTGCCAGCCGGGAGGGCTCTAGCAATCAGCCCCAGCATTTT
TRBV7-9	TRBJ2-7	NA	NA	CASSSAQGEYPYEQYF	TGTGCCAGCAGCTCCGCACAGGGCGAGTACCCCTACGAGCAGTACTTC
TRBV7-9	TRBJ1-5	NA	NA	CASSQEGDNQPQHF	TGTGCCAGCAGCCAAGAAGGGGATAATCAGCCCCAGCATTTT
TRBV7-3	TRBJ2-3	NA	NA	CASSLMGLATSTDTQYF	TGTGCCAGCAGCTTAATGGGGCTAGCGACTAGCACAGATACGCAGTATTTT
TRBV27	TRBJ2-7	NA	NA	CASSLRGSYEQYF	TGTGCCAGCAGTTTAAGGGGCTCCTACGAGCAGTACTTC
TRBV7-3	TRBJ2-7	NA	TRBD2	CASSLSGGYEQYF	TGTGCCAGCAGCTTGAGCGGGGGGTACGAGCAGTACTTC
TRBV7-2	TRBJ2-5	NA	TRBD2	CASSPWGGLGKETQYF	TGTGCCAGCAGCCCTTGGGGGGGACTAGGGAAAGAGACCCAGTACTTC
TRBV6-1	TRBJ2-3	NA	TRBD1	CASSEGQGGVDTQYF	TGTGCCAGCAGTGAGGGACAGGGCGGGGTAGATACGCAGTATTTT
TRBV5-1	TRBJ1-4	NA	NA	CASSLGPERGQEKLFF	TGCGCCAGCAGCTTGGGCCCGGAAAGGGGCCAAGAAAAACTGTTTTTT
TRBV15	TRBJ1-5	NA	NA	CATSRRGSNQPQHF	TGTGCCACCAGCAGAAGGGGTAGCAATCAGCCCCAGCATTTT
TRBV10-1	TRBJ2-6	NA	TRBD1	CASLPGTGDTVTIFYLSGANVLTF	TGCGCCAGTCTCCCCGGGACAGGGGATACTGTGACAATCTTCTATCTTTCTGGGGCCAACGTCCTGACTTTC
TRBV14	TRBJ1-1	NA	NA	CASSRRGGWTEAFF	TGTGCCAGCAGCCGGAGGGGGGGATGGACTGAAGCTTTCTTT
TRBV2	TRBJ1-1	NA	NA	CASSMDSRVPLNTEAFF	TGTGCCAGCAGTATGGACAGCAGGGTCCCATTAAACACTGAAGCTTTCTTT
TRBV7-2	TRBJ2-3	NA	NA	CASSSLADTQYF	TGTGCCAGCAGCTCCTTAGCAGATACGCAGTATTTT
TRBV18	TRBJ1-2	NA	NA	CASSPPSGPNYGYTF	TGTGCCAGCTCACCACCGTCAGGGCCCAACTATGGCTACACCTTC
TRBV6-5	TRBJ1-6	NA	NA	CASCSGGALPLHF	TGTGCCAGCTGCTCCGGGGGGGCCTTACCCCTCCACTTT
TRBV5-8	TRBJ1-1	NA	NA	CASRSRRDTITEAFF	TGTGCCAGCAGGTCCCGCCGGGACACGATCACTGAAGCTTTCTTT
TRBV7-3	TRBJ1-2	NA	TRBD1	CASSLNPGTGISGYTF	TGTGCCAGCAGCTTAAACCCCGGGACAGGGATCTCTGGCTACACCTTC
TRBV5-5	TRBJ1-2	few	TRBD1	CASSLGTGTNYGYTF	TGTGCCAGCAGCTTGGGGACAGGGACTAACTATGGCTACACCTTC
TRBV6-1	TRBJ2-7	NA	TRBD1	CAGSATGSTDEQYF	TGTGCCGGCAGTGCGACAGGGAGCACGGACGAGCAGTACTTC
TRBV6-6	TRBJ1-1	NA	NA	CASSYSREAFF	TGTGCCAGCAGTTACTCGAGAGAAGCTTTCTTT
TRBV6-6	TRBJ2-1	NA	NA	CASSRDSGSYNEQFF	TGTGCCAGCAGCCGGGACTCCGGCTCCTACAATGAGCAGTTCTTC
TRBV19	TRBJ2-7	NA	NA	CASSSPGKTYEQYF	TGTGCCAGTAGTAGTCCAGGGAAGACCTACGAGCAGTACTTC
TRBV28	TRBJ2-6	once	NA	CASSLSGANVLTF	TGTGCCAGCAGCCTGTCTGGGGCCAACGTCCTGACTTTC
TRBV12-5	TRBJ1-1	NA	NA	CASGQASNTEAFF	TGTGCTAGTGGCCAGGCCTCGAACACTGAAGCTTTCTTT
TRBV6-4	TRBJ2-2	NA	NA	CASSPLDTGELFF	TGTGCCAGCAGTCCGCTAGACACCGGGGAGCTGTTTTTT
TRBV19	TRBJ2-7	NA	NA	CASSPTGGRSGEQYF	TGTGCCAGTAGTCCAACGGGGGGCCGGTCGGGCGAGCAGTACTTC
TRBV28	TRBJ1-1	NA	NA	CASSLGGTGNTEAFF	TGTGCCAGCAGTTTAGGCGGTACAGGGAACACTGAAGCTTTCTTT
TRBV4-3	TRBJ1-6	NA	NA	CASSQGTGNSPLHF	TGCGCCAGCAGCCAAGGTACAGGGAACTCACCCCTCCACTTT
TRBV5-1	TRBJ1-4	NA	NA	CASSPQSPGANEKLFF	TGCGCCAGCAGCCCACAAAGTCCAGGGGCTAATGAAAAACTGTTTTTT
TRBV18	TRBJ1-1	once	NA	CASSPRGGELNTEAFF	TGTGCCAGCTCACCGAGGGGGGGCGAACTGAACACTGAAGCTTTCTTT
TRBV10-3	TRBJ1-5	NA	NA	CASTGSPTQPQHF	TGTGCCTCTACCGGGTCCCCAACTCAGCCCCAGCATTTT
TRBV6-4	TRBJ1-2	NA	NA	CASSPGLRGFHGYTF	TGTGCCAGCAGTCCCGGGTTACGGGGGTTCCATGGCTACACCTTC
TRBV28	TRBJ2-5	once	TRBD2	CASRRGGHPQETQYF	TGTGCCAGCCGGCGGGGGGGGCACCCGCAAGAGACCCAGTACTTC
TRBV7-2	TRBJ2-7	NA	TRBD2	CASSPGCSGGNEQYF	TGTGCCAGCAGCCCCGGTTGTTCGGGGGGGAACGAGCAGTACTTC
TRBV28	TRBJ1-6	NA	NA	CASSREGFNDSPLHF	TGTGCCAGCAGTAGGGAGGGGTTTAATGATTCACCCCTCCACTTT
TRBV4-3	TRBJ1-2	NA	NA	CASSQEGASGPPLLYGYTF	TGCGCCAGCAGCCAAGAGGGGGCCTCCGGCCCACCGCTACTCTATGGCTACACCTTC
TRBV18	TRBJ1-4	NA	NA	CASSPDGGSGEKLFF	TGTGCCAGCTCCCCCGACGGAGGTTCCGGTGAAAAACTGTTTTTT
TRBV5-6	TRBJ2-7	NA	NA	CASSPPSGLDYEQYF	TGTGCCAGCAGCCCACCCTCGGGACTCGACTACGAGCAGTACTTC
TRBV4-3	TRBJ2-7	NA	NA	CASSQASGEIYEQYF	TGCGCCAGCAGCCAAGCATCGGGGGAGATCTACGAGCAGTACTTC
TRBV5-1	TRBJ2-7	NA	TRBD2	CASSRGGYEQYF	TGCGCCAGCAGCCGGGGGGGCTACGAGCAGTACTTC
TRBV6-5	TRBJ2-7	NA	NA	CASSYSLQGGREQYF	TGTGCCAGCAGTTACTCTCTACAGGGAGGGAGGGAGCAGTACTTC
TRBV2	TRBJ1-2	NA	NA	CASSGNRWDYGYTF	TGTGCCAGCAGTGGTAACAGGTGGGACTATGGCTACACCTTC